This is a list of T cell receptor beta chains from one sample in a study of high-grade serous ovarian cancer treatment subgroups. TCRdb's copy holds only in-frame clones and misses some; the assay was immunoSEQ multiplex PCR. The data contain some 5,300 clones, about 78% of them singletons. Source material: tumor tissue. Every receptor here comes from a human donor with high-grade serous ovarian cancer. Each CDR3 is given with its conserved first and last residue. Each record gives: CDR3 protein, V gene, J gene.

CDR3aa: CASSYSGTPNFYGYTF; v_gene: TRBV6-6; j_gene: TRBJ1-2
CDR3aa: CASNEGALDTQYF; v_gene: TRBV25-1; j_gene: TRBJ2-3
CDR3aa: CASSLEGQIMNTEAFF; v_gene: TRBV7-2; j_gene: TRBJ1-1
CDR3aa: CATQGTAIAVDTQYF; v_gene: TRBV10-3; j_gene: TRBJ2-3
CDR3aa: CASSSNTGLSYEQYF; v_gene: TRBV27; j_gene: TRBJ2-7
CDR3aa: CAWKASGNTIYF; v_gene: TRBV30; j_gene: TRBJ1-3
CDR3aa: CASSQVSSPAEAFF; v_gene: TRBV4-1; j_gene: TRBJ1-1
CDR3aa: CASRPLAGGPPDTQYF; v_gene: TRBV5-1; j_gene: TRBJ2-3
CDR3aa: CASTDRPSTEAFF; v_gene: TRBV7-2; j_gene: TRBJ1-1
CDR3aa: CASSLWYRGRGGETQYF; v_gene: TRBV7-2; j_gene: TRBJ2-5
CDR3aa: CASSLAGPGLGYTF; v_gene: TRBV7-8; j_gene: TRBJ1-2
CDR3aa: CASIRRSQETQYF; v_gene: TRBV6-4; j_gene: TRBJ2-5
CDR3aa: CAWREYNEAFF; v_gene: TRBV30; j_gene: TRBJ1-1
CDR3aa: CASSHLQGVNYGYTF; v_gene: TRBV4-3; j_gene: TRBJ1-2
CDR3aa: CASSLVAGAHNEQFF; v_gene: TRBV5-4; j_gene: TRBJ2-1
CDR3aa: CASSYGPGGRSSYEQYF; v_gene: TRBV10-3; j_gene: TRBJ2-7
CDR3aa: CASGLTGPFYEQYF; v_gene: TRBV12-5; j_gene: TRBJ2-7
CDR3aa: CASSLTANSAEAFF; v_gene: TRBV7-3; j_gene: TRBJ1-1
CDR3aa: CASSELRYEQYF; v_gene: TRBV6-1; j_gene: TRBJ2-7
CDR3aa: CASSQDTGADTQYF; v_gene: TRBV14; j_gene: TRBJ2-3
CDR3aa: CASKERDSGYGYTF; v_gene: TRBV19; j_gene: TRBJ1-2
CDR3aa: CASSLIRIPNEKLFF; v_gene: TRBV11-3; j_gene: TRBJ1-4
CDR3aa: CASSLPGTSGGSLYF; v_gene: TRBV11-2; j_gene: TRBJ2-7
CDR3aa: CASSLVSGGQGFYSPLHF; v_gene: TRBV7-2; j_gene: TRBJ1-6
CDR3aa: CASSVTVYPFSGNTIYF; v_gene: TRBV19; j_gene: TRBJ1-3
CDR3aa: CASSQTLEGGSYNEQFF; v_gene: TRBV4-1; j_gene: TRBJ2-1
CDR3aa: CASSVTETYEQYF; v_gene: TRBV5-6; j_gene: .
CDR3aa: CASSTELNTEAFF; v_gene: TRBV5-1; j_gene: TRBJ1-1
CDR3aa: CASREETGHTQYF; v_gene: TRBV10-2; j_gene: TRBJ2-3
CDR3aa: CASSIEGGRAGEAFF; v_gene: TRBV19; j_gene: TRBJ1-1
CDR3aa: CASSSTGGLSHGANVLTF; v_gene: TRBV7-9; j_gene: TRBJ2-6
CDR3aa: CASSIIKRGANTGELFF; v_gene: TRBV19; j_gene: TRBJ2-2
CDR3aa: CASSQMDRATYEQYF; v_gene: TRBV11-2; j_gene: TRBJ2-7
CDR3aa: CASSLRDRGMNTEAFF; v_gene: TRBV7-8; j_gene: TRBJ1-1
CDR3aa: CAWSGNGEAFF; v_gene: TRBV30; j_gene: TRBJ1-1
CDR3aa: CASLGWGLDYGYTF; v_gene: TRBV6-1; j_gene: TRBJ1-2
CDR3aa: CASSLAPQGTQYF; v_gene: TRBV7-2; j_gene: TRBJ2-3
CDR3aa: CASSLRGGPNEKLFF; v_gene: TRBV5-4; j_gene: TRBJ1-4
CDR3aa: CASSLDWQGAYGYTF; v_gene: TRBV4-1; j_gene: TRBJ1-2
CDR3aa: CASSLASRGRFSGELFF; v_gene: TRBV5-5; j_gene: TRBJ2-2
CDR3aa: CASSLHDRGYEQYF; v_gene: TRBV5-1; j_gene: TRBJ2-7
CDR3aa: CASAGGATTEAFF; v_gene: TRBV11-3; j_gene: TRBJ1-1